This is a list of T cell receptor beta chains from one sample in a study of beta chain features in type 1 diabetes. Measured with immunoSEQ multiplex PCR; TCRdb has only the in-frame clones, and not every one. The sample holds some 16,000 clones, approximately 76% seen once. Sequencing used stem cell memory CD4+ T cells from blood. These receptors were obtained from a woman under 30 with type 1 diabetes. The CDR3 runs from the conserved cysteine through the conserved F or W. Fields, in order: J gene, D gene, V gene, clone size, CDR3 DNA, CDR3 protein. D genes are given only for firm matches. Not all rows give a size; the values are once, few, many and, for expanded clones, a class.

TRBJ2-1 | TRBD2 | TRBV18 | NA | TGTGCCAGCTCACCATGGGCTAGCGGGAGTCCCAATGAGCAGTTCTTC | CASSPWASGSPNEQFF
TRBJ2-2 | NA | TRBV7-7 | NA | TGTGCCAGCAGCTCCCGGGTCTACACCGGGGAGCTGTTTTTT | CASSSRVYTGELFF
TRBJ1-1 | NA | TRBV29-1 | NA | TGCAGCGTTGTGAGCAGGGCCAAGAACACTGAAGCTTTCTTT | CSVVSRAKNTEAFF
TRBJ2-1 | TRBD2 | TRBV7-2 | NA | TGTGCCAGCAGCATAGGGAGCGGGAGACGAAGAAATGAGCAGTTCTTC | CASSIGSGRRRNEQFF
TRBJ1-1 | TRBD1 | TRBV18 | NA | TGTGCCAGCTCACCAGTGACAGGGAATACGAACACTGAAGCTTTCTTT | CASSPVTGNTNTEAFF
TRBJ1-4 | NA | TRBV29-1 | NA | TGCAGCGCCAACAGGAATGAAAAACTGTTTTTT | CSANRNEKLFF
TRBJ1-2 | NA | TRBV27 | few | TGTGCCAGCAGTTTCATGGTCTCGGGAGGCTACACCTTC | CASSFMVSGGYTF
TRBJ1-5 | NA | TRBV27 | NA | TGTGCCAGCAGCCAAAAAACAACAAATCAGCCCCAGCATTTT | CASSQKTTNQPQHF
TRBJ2-1 | TRBD2 | TRBV11-2 | NA | TGTGCCAGCAGACCACTAGCGGGAGGGCCGCCTGGTTTCCTTGAGCAGTTCTTC | CASRPLAGGPPGFLEQFF
TRBJ2-7 | TRBD2 | TRBV30 | NA | TGTGCTGGCTCTAGCGGGAGGGCAGGAGAGCAGTACTTC | CAGSSGRAGEQYF
TRBJ2-5 | NA | TRBV2 | few | TGTGCCAGCAGCTCAACCCGGTGGGAGACCCAGTACTTC | CASSSTRWETQYF
TRBJ1-2 | TRBD1 | TRBV6-1 | NA | TGTGCCAGCAGTCCGGACAGGGAGCGAGGAGGCTACACCTTC | CASSPDRERGGYTF
TRBJ1-4 | NA | TRBV11-2 | once | TGTGCCAGCAGATCCCCAGGTGGTAATGAAAAACTGTTTTTT | CASRSPGGNEKLFF
TRBJ2-5 | NA | TRBV4-3 | NA | TGCGCCAGCAGCCTCGGTTCAAGCTACCAAGAGACCCAGTACTTC | CASSLGSSYQETQYF
TRBJ2-1 | TRBD2 | TRBV29-1 | few | TGCAGCGTTGAGGGAGGGCTTTTTTTTAGTGAGCAGTTCTTC | CSVEGGLFFSEQFF
TRBJ2-7 | TRBD2 | TRBV28 | NA | TGTGCCAGCAGTGGGGCGGGGGGGCCTTCCTACGAGCAGTACTTC | CASSGAGGPSYEQYF
TRBJ2-3 | NA | TRBV29-1 | NA | TGCAGCGTTGGGGAGAACACAGATACGCAGTATTTT | CSVGENTDTQYF
TRBJ1-2 | NA | TRBV27 | NA | TGTGCCAGCAGTTCCGGACAGAACTATGGCTACACCTTC | CASSSGQNYGYTF
TRBJ2-1 | TRBD2 | TRBV28 | NA | TGTGCCAGCAGTTTAGTCGAGGGCAAGCGGGGGGGCAATGAGCAGTTCTTC | CASSLVEGKRGGNEQFF
TRBJ2-5 | TRBD2 | TRBV4-1 | NA | TGCGCCAGCAGCCAAGCCTACCCAGGTTTAGCGGGCCAAGAGACCCAGTACTTC | CASSQAYPGLAGQETQYF
TRBJ2-1 | NA | TRBV10-3 | NA | TGTGCCATAAGGGGCTTTGGGAAAAATGAGCAGTTCTTC | CAIRGFGKNEQFF
TRBJ2-5 | TRBD2 | TRBV7-2 | NA | TGTGCCAGCAGCTCTAGCGGAGCCCAAGAGACCCAGTACTTC | CASSSSGAQETQYF
TRBJ1-1 | NA | TRBV5-1 | once | TGCGCCAGCAGCTTGGCTCCGAACACTGAAGCTTTCTTT | CASSLAPNTEAFF
TRBJ1-2 | TRBD1 | TRBV5-1 | NA | TGCGCCAGCAGCTCCGGACAGGGCCTCTATGGCTACACCTTC | CASSSGQGLYGYTF
TRBJ2-7 | NA | TRBV5-1 | NA | TGCGCCAGCAGCTTGGTTTCTAGTCGACCCCTCCACTACGAGCAGTACTTC | CASSLVSSRPLHYEQYF
TRBJ2-2 | TRBD2 | TRBV5-4 | NA | TGTGCCAGCAGCCCAGGACTAGCGTCCACCGGGGAGCTGTTTTTT | CASSPGLASTGELFF
TRBJ2-1 | TRBD2 | TRBV5-1 | NA | TGCGCCAGCGGCTCGGGCGGGAGTGAGCAGTTCTTC | CASGSGGSEQFF
TRBJ2-3 | TRBD2 | TRBV7-9 | NA | TGTGCCAGCAGCCCCAATCTCGGGAGGGGCGGCACAGATACGCAGTATTTT | CASSPNLGRGGTDTQYF
TRBJ2-5 | TRBD1 | TRBV7-8 | NA | TGTGCCAGCAGCAGGCGCTCCCTGGGACAGGGGGCCGGAGAGACCCAGTACTTC | CASSRRSLGQGAGETQYF
TRBJ2-7 | TRBD2 | TRBV14 | NA | TGTGCCAGCAATAGAGCGGGGGACGAGCAGTACTTC | CASNRAGDEQYF
TRBJ2-7 | NA | TRBV5-1 | NA | TGCGCCAGCAGCTTGGTCCCTTTAGGACAACACTACGAGCAGTACTTC | CASSLVPLGQHYEQYF
TRBJ2-5 | NA | TRBV4-3 | NA | TGCGCCAGCAGCCAAGACCGTGGGACTGACCTAACAGAGACCCAGTACTTC | CASSQDRGTDLTETQYF
TRBJ2-1 | NA | TRBV5-1 | NA | TGCGCCAGCAGCGTCGGGACTTACAATGAGCAGTTCTTC | CASSVGTYNEQFF
TRBJ1-1 | NA | TRBV7-9 | NA | TGTGCCAGCAGCTTCGACTGGGGGGGCGCGGGAGCTTTCTTT | CASSFDWGGAGAFF
TRBJ2-3 | TRBD2 | TRBV10-3 | NA | TGTGCCATCACCCCCGGACTAGCGGCCAGCACAGATACGCAGTATTTT | CAITPGLAASTDTQYF
TRBJ2-5 | TRBD2 | TRBV12-5 | NA | TGTGCTAGTGGTTTGGTAAGGCGGGGGTTGCTAGCGGGAGAAGGCGGCGGTGAGACCCAGTACTTC | CASGLVRRGLLAGEGGGETQYF
TRBJ1-2 | NA | TRBV7-9 | NA | TGTGCCAGCAGCCCCCTAGGCGATGGCTACACCTTC | CASSPLGDGYTF
TRBJ2-1 | TRBD2 | TRBV10-3 | NA | TGTGCCATCGGTGGGACTAGCGGATACAATGAGCAGTTCTTC | CAIGGTSGYNEQFF
TRBJ2-1 | TRBD2 | TRBV29-1 | NA | TGCAGCACACATAGCGGGACGCACAATGAGCAGTTCTTC | CSTHSGTHNEQFF
TRBJ2-1 | NA | TRBV7-9 | NA | TGTGCCAGCAGCTACCAGGGGTATGATGAGCAGTTCTTC | CASSYQGYDEQFF
TRBJ2-5 | TRBD1 | TRBV7-9 | few | TGTGCCAGCAGCCACGTCCCGGGACAGGGCCAAGAGACCCAGTACTTC | CASSHVPGQGQETQYF
TRBJ2-5 | NA | TRBV7-2 | few | TGTGCCAGCACCTTCCGGATGGGGCCCGGGGAGACCCAGTACTTC | CASTFRMGPGETQYF
TRBJ2-2 | NA | TRBV29-1 | NA | TGCAGCGGGATCCAGGACATTAACACCGGGGAGCTGTTTTTT | CSGIQDINTGELFF
TRBJ2-7 | TRBD1 | TRBV28 | NA | TGTGCCAGCAGTCTTTGGGCCGCGGGACAGGGGGACGAGCAGTACTTC | CASSLWAAGQGDEQYF
TRBJ2-5 | TRBD2 | TRBV7-2 | NA | TGTGCCAGCAGCCGCCGCCCACAAAGGACTAGCGGAGAGACCCAGTACTTC | CASSRRPQRTSGETQYF
TRBJ2-6 | TRBD2 | TRBV7-9 | few | TGTGCCAGCAGCTCCAGACTAGCGGGAGGGCCTGGGGCCAACGTCCTGACTTTC | CASSSRLAGGPGANVLTF